Below, 4 T cell receptor beta chains from the same sample are listed, as sequenced in a study of blood T cell repertoires in COVID-19. Some clones are missing from TCRdb's copy, which holds only in-frame ones; the method was immunoSEQ multiplex PCR. Among about 100,000 clones listed, roughly 84% were seen once. Sequenced sample: peripheral blood. These receptor sequences come from a man aged 30 to 45 in a cohort sampled during active COVID-19.

This clone was picked up one time. J is TRBJ1-4 and V is TRBV5-8, with D hard to call. Germline CDR1 SGHTS, CDR2 YDEGEE. The germline V and J ends were trimmed by 3 bases and 0 bases, with 6 bases remaining between them. The CDR3 is 14 amino acids. CDR3 sequence (DNA): TGTGCCAGCAGCTCCCCCGCAACTAATGAAAAACTGTTTTTT. The encoded protein is CASSSPATNEKLFF.

The V and J genes are TRBV30 and TRBJ2-7; D may be TRBD1 (5 bases). Germline lookup yields CDR1 GTSNPN and CDR2 SVGIG (reference sequence). The CDR3 has 11 residues. The V end was cut by 2 bases, the J end by 4 bases, with 6 bases between. Here the CDR3 reads CAWSPGYEQYF. The DNA of the CDR3 is TGTGCCTGGAGTCCAGGGTACGAGCAGTACTTC.

The chain couples TRBV3-1 (or the pseudogene TRBV3-2) to TRBJ2-3; 9 bases agree with TRBD1. Germline V CDR1 and CDR2: LGHDT, YNNKEL (reference sequence). V trimming: 4 bases; J trimming: 5 bases; junction bases outside the gene matches: 4. The CDR3 runs 14 residues. The CDR3 reads CASSPGQGGDTQYF. CDR3 coding DNA: TGTGCCAGCAGCCCGGGACAGGGTGGAGATACGCAGTATTTT.

This chain connects TRBV28 to TRBJ1-1; D is possibly TRBD1 (6 bases). There are 14 residues in the CDR3. In germline, CDR1 is MDHEN, CDR2 SYDVKM. V gave up 2 bases and J gave up 3 bases, with 10 bases separating them. The CDR3 nucleotides read TGTGCCAGCAGTTTAATGGGGGCTGACACTGAAGCTTTCTTT. It translates to CASSLMGADTEAFF.